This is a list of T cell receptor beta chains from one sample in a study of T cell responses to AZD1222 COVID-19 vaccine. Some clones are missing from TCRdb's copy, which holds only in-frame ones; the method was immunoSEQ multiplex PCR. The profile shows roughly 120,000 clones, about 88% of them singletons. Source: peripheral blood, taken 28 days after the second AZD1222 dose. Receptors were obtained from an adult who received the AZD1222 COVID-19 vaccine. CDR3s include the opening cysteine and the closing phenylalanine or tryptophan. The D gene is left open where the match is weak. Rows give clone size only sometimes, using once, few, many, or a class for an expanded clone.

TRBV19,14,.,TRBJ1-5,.,TGTGCCAGTAGTATAGTGGGGAGCAATCAGCCCCAGCATTTT,CASSIVGSNQPQHF
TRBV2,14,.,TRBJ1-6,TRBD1,TGTGCCAGCAGCCCGAGACAGGGAAATTCACCCCTCCACTTT,CASSPRQGNSPLHF
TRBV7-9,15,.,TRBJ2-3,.,TGTGCCAGCAGCACCCCGGGCTCTAGCACAGATACGCAGTATTTT,CASSTPGSSTDTQYF
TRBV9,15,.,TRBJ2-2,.,TGTGCCAGCAGCTTGGGTCGTCGGAACACCGGGGAGCTGTTTTTT,CASSLGRRNTGELFF
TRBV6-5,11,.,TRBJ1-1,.,TGTGCCAGCATTATGGGCGCGGGAGCTTTCTTT,CASIMGAGAFF
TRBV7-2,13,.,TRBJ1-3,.,TGTGCCAGCAGCCCACGGACGGTTAACACCATATATTTT,CASSPRTVNTIYF
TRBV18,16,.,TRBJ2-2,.,TGTGCCAGCTCACCCCCGAGAGGGGGGTCCACCGGGGAGCTGTTTTTT,CASSPPRGGSTGELFF
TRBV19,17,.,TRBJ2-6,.,TGTGCCAGTAGTCCCCGGGACACAATCTCTGGGGCCAACGTCCTGACTTTC,CASSPRDTISGANVLTF
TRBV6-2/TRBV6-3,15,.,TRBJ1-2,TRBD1,TGTGCCAGCAGTTCCACCGGGACAGGGGGCGCTGGCTACACCTTC,CASSSTGTGGAGYTF
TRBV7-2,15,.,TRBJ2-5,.,TGTGCCAGCAGCTTAAGGGGCGGAGGACAAGAGACCCAGTACTTC,CASSLRGGGQETQYF
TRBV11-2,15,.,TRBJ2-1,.,TGTGCCAGCAGCCTCGCGGGGGCTTCCTACAATGAGCAGTTCTTC,CASSLAGASYNEQFF
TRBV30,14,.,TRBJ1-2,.,TGTGCCTGGAGTCCCGGGACGGCTAACTATGGCTACACCTTC,CAWSPGTANYGYTF
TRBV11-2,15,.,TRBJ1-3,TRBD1,TGTGCCAGCAGCTTCGGGCAGGGGGCTGGAAACACCATATATTTT,CASSFGQGAGNTIYF
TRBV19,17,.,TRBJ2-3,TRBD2,TGTGCCAGTAGTCCGCGACTAGCGGGGGGAGACACAGATACGCAGTATTTT,CASSPRLAGGDTDTQYF
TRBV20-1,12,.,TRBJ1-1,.,TGCAGTGCTAGTGTGAGGAACACTGAAGCTTTCTTT,CSASVRNTEAFF
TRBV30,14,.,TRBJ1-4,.,TGTGCCTGGAGTCGGGACACGGCGGGTGAAAAACTGTTTTTT,CAWSRDTAGEKLFF
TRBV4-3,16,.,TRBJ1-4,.,TGCGCCAGCAGCCAAGTATCGGCAGCGGCTGATGAAAAACTGTTTTTT,CASSQVSAAADEKLFF
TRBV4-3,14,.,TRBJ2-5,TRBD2,TGCGCCAGCAGCCAAGAGCGGGACTATGAGACCCAGTACTTC,CASSQERDYETQYF
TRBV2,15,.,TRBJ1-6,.,TGTGCCAGCAGTAGACAGATTACAGGGAGATCACCCCTCCACTTT,CASSRQITGRSPLHF
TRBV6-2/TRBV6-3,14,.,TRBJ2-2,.,TGTGCCAGCAGTAGGGGGGGCTTGACCGGGGAGCTGTTTTTT,CASSRGGLTGELFF
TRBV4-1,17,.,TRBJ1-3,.,TGCGCCAGCAGCCAAGATCCCCGGATTAACTCTGGAAACACCATATATTTT,CASSQDPRINSGNTIYF
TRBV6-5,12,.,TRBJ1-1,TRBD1,TGTGCCAGCAGCCTGGACAGGTCTGAAGCTTTCTTT,CASSLDRSEAFF
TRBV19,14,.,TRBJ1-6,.,TGTGCCAGTAGTTCCCTACGGGCCAATTCACCCCTCCACTTT,CASSSLRANSPLHF
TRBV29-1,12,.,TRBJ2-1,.,TGCAGCGTTGAACGTCAGTTCAATGAGCAGTTCTTC,CSVERQFNEQFF
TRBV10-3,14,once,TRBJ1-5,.,TGTGCCGCTGGGGACGTCTATAGCAATCAGCCCCAGCATTTT,CAAGDVYSNQPQHF
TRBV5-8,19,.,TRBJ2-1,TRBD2,TGTGCCAGCAGCCCCCGCGTTTCTAGCGGGGGTTTCGCCCGCAATGAGCAGTTCTTC,CASSPRVSSGGFARNEQFF
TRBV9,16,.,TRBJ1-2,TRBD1,TGTGCCAGCAGCGAGGGGGAGGGGGCATCTAACTATGGCTACACCTTC,CASSEGEGASNYGYTF
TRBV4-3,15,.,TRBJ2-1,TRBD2,TGCGCCAGCAGCCAGACACCTAGCGGATACAATGAGCAGTTCTTC,CASSQTPSGYNEQFF
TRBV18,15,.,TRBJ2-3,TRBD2,TGTGCCAGCTCCTCGATAGCGGGGGATCCAGATACGCAGTATTTT,CASSSIAGDPDTQYF
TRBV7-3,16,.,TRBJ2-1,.,TGTGCCAGCAGCTTAATGGTGGGGGGGGCCCACAATGAGCAGTTCTTC,CASSLMVGGAHNEQFF
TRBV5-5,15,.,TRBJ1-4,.,TGTGCCAGCAGCTTGGTTGGAGGGTCTAATGAAAAACTGTTTTTT,CASSLVGGSNEKLFF
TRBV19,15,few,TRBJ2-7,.,TGTGCCAGTAGCCGTGAAGGGCAAGCCACCTACGAGCAGTACTTC,CASSREGQATYEQYF
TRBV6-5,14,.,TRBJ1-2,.,TGTGCCAGCAGCTATCGGACGGAAACGGGGGGCTACACCTTC,CASSYRTETGGYTF
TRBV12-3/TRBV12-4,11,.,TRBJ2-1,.,TGTGCCAGCAGTTTAGACTATGAGCAGTTCTTC,CASSLDYEQFF
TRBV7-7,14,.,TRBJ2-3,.,TGTGCTAGCAGCTTGGGGCCAAGCACAGATACGCAGTATTTT,CASSLGPSTDTQYF
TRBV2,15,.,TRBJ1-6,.,TGTGCCAGCAGTGAAGAGGCAGCCCTTGGTTCACCCCTCCACTTT,CASSEEAALGSPLHF
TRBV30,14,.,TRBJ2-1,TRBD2,TGTGCCTGGAGTCTACCTAGCGGCTTCAATGAGCAGTTCTTC,CAWSLPSGFNEQFF
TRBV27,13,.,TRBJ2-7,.,TGTGCCAGCAAGGGTCTGGCGGTAGGCGAGCAGTACTTC,CASKGLAVGEQYF
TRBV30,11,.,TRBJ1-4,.,TGTGCCTGGAGTCAGGCAACGGAACTGTTTTTT,CAWSQATELFF
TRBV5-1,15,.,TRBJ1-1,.,TGCGCCAGCAGCTTGGAGGGACTAGGGACGACTGAAGCTTTCTTT,CASSLEGLGTTEAFF
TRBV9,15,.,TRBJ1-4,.,TGTGCCAGCAGCGTCGGGGGTGCAACTAATGAAAAACTGTTTTTT,CASSVGGATNEKLFF
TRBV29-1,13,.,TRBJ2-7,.,TGCAGCGTTGGGGTTTCCACAAGCTACGAGCAGTACTTC,CSVGVSTSYEQYF